This T cell receptor (beta chain) was documented in a study of OX40 agonist ivuxolimab in advanced cancers. About the research overall: At 0.01 to 10 mg/kg, ivuxolimab was administered intravenously to patients every 2 weeks.

V was clipped by 0 bases and J by 3 bases; unmatched bases: 3. Germline V gene lookup returns CDR1 LGHNA and CDR2 YSLEER. The CDR3 extends over 16 amino acids. Assay used: immunoSEQ multiplex PCR; TCRdb lists only in-frame clones, some missing. The table includes approximately 58,000 clones, about nine tenths detected once. Sequencing was performed on CD4+ or CD8+ T cells sorted from blood, taken in a trial of the OX40 agonist ivuxolimab. The receptor was derived from an adult with an advanced solid tumor such as melanoma, head and neck, liver or kidney cancer. This chain uses TRBV4-3 with TRBJ2-1, with 9 bases aligning to TRBD1. This CDR3 is CASSQEGQGIYNEQFF. DNA of the CDR3: TGCGCCAGCAGCCAAGAAGGACAGGGGATCTACAATGAGCAGTTCTTC.